This T cell receptor beta chain was recovered during a study of T cell repertoires in cytomegalovirus infection (dated by TCRdb to about 2019). Study-level background: The HLA type of each donor mattered for the analysis, because public TCR beta signatures pointed to carriage of CMV infection along with the matching HLA type.

Points the paper makes about the study in general: The ex vivo response was dominated by HLA-C-restricted CMV-specific TCR beta clonotypes, which also provided the single most frequent clonotype in two of eight donors. Carriers of CMV infection plus the relevant HLA type were discriminated by the cumulative frequency of public TCR beta family members in the study cohort and in an independent roughly 400-donor cohort.

This clonotype turned up a few times. The antigen this receptor binds is unknown. Nothing much larger sits one base from this clone, and base qualities are not available. These reads were obtained on an Illumina HiSeq 1500. TCRdb cleaned the public reads at Q25 with fastp, built clones with MiXCR and kept in-frame beta chains. Identical CDR3 proteins give one entry, which carries the most common genes and DNA. This sample gives approximately 500,000 distinct CDR3 sequences in total; 26% of them show up just once. The leading ten clones occupy 13% of the sample. From V the trimming removes 4 bases and from J it removes 6 bases, while the gene matches leave 10 bases of the junction unaccounted for. CDR1 and CDR2, per the germline V gene, are MGHDK and SYGVNS. Inclusive of the bounding cysteine and phenylalanine, the CDR3 is 16 residues long. Kept here is only the CDR3 DNA, which spans 48 bases and is read in frame from base 1.

This sequence was found in a human donor in good health (CMV status not recorded). Some clones in this sample may be carry-over from other donors' samples. The chain joins TRBV25-1 to TRBJ2-1; 9 central nucleotides agree with TRBD2. The sequenced sample was PBMCs. The CDR3: CASSAQIAGEGNEQFF. The DNA sequence reads TGTGCCAGCAGTGCCCAGATAGCGGGAGAGGGCAATGAGCAGTTCTTC.